Described below is a single T cell receptor (beta chain) sequence and its context. Its antigen is unidentified. Looked up from germline, CDR1 is MDHEN and CDR2 is SYDVKM. V shed 3 bases, J shed 6 bases, and the junction held 3 bases outside the gene matches. This CDR3 region has 14 residues. This sample is drawn from a study of cytomegalovirus exposure and HLA in healthy donors. Study-wide background: Ancestry clustering placed 70% to 90% of roughly 410 genotyped donors in the Caucasian-associated cluster. Findings and limits, study-wide: An apparent linkage of common viral pathogens to several of the most significant clusters emerged in a later analysis.

Amplification used 60 Vbeta primers and 13 Jbeta primers. Only in-frame clones appear in the TCRdb table, and some are missing; sequencing was by immunoSEQ multiplex PCR. The sample yields roughly 100,000 clones, 60% to 80% seen once. V and J are TRBV28 and TRBJ1-4; the match to TRBD1 covers 8 bases. Sequenced sample: PBMCs. The source is a boy aged 10-17 years in good health and CMV-seronegative. The CDR3 here is CASSLQGADEKLFF. CDR3 DNA sequence: TGTGCCAGCAGTTTGCAGGGGGCGGATGAAAAACTGTTTTTT.